The clone carrying this TCR beta chain was observed many times. CDR1 and CDR2 (germline): MNHNS, SASEGT. The CDR3 totals 12 residues. The V and J ends lost 6 bases and 2 bases respectively, with 5 bases between them. TCRdb called the 5' RACE reads again in MiXCR, with one record for every CDR3 protein. The sample lists 60,000 to 65,000 distinct CDR3 sequences, roughly 30% occurring once. Purified naive CD4+ T cells were depleted of CD25+ Tregs. J is TRBJ1-3 and V is TRBV6-1, with unresolved D. This sequence originates from a female donor with breast cancer. Source material: tumor-infiltrating naive CD4+ T cells sorted from the breast tumor. Subset of the sample: naive CD4+ T cells, CD4+CD45RA+CD25-. The CDR3 DNA sequence: TGTGCCAGCAGACTGACTGGAAACACCATATATTTT. Translated, it gives CASRLTGNTIYF.